One and the same sample provided the 5 T cell receptor beta chains below, sequenced in a study of human T cells and chemical hapten exposure (TCRdb year 2021). To prepare the library, RACE was applied. Sequencing took place on a NextSeq 500. TCRdb itself trimmed the public reads at Q25 with fastp, ran MiXCR and retained productive beta chains. Rows with a matching CDR3 protein are joined into one entry that keeps the most common DNA and genes. For this sample the table gives about 290,000 distinct CDR3 sequences, of which around 7.7% were detected only once. Together, the top ten hold approximately 1.2% of the sample. The sample's time point label, decoded: pre-sensitization, week 0. The treatment or condition label, read with the paper, signifies: therapeutic diphenylcyclopropenone sensitization with weekly scalp DPC. The specimen comprised whole blood, sampled in connection with sensitization to the hapten diphenylcyclopropenone (DPC). These receptors were obtained from a young man with alopecia areata. Some clones in this sample may be carry-over from other donors' samples.

This rearrangement joins TRBV7-2 to TRBJ2-1, with D hard to call. CDR3 length: 12 residues. Germline CDR1 SGHTA, CDR2 FQGNSA. The ends were cut back, 1 base at V and 15 bases at J, with 13 bases in the middle. The CDR3 sequence is CASSLEPRSGFF. DNA of the CDR3: TGTGCCAGCAGCTTAGAACCACGCTCCGGGTTCTTC.

This clonotype has more than one count but fewer than ten. The rearrangement joins TRBV7-2 to TRBJ2-3, with 8 bases lining up with TRBD2. Germline V gives CDR1 SGHTA, CDR2 FQGNSA. The junction had 7 bases not matched to a gene; V was cut back by 1 base and J by 4 bases. The CDR3 runs to 16 residues. The CDR3 nucleotides are TGTGCCAGCAGCTTAGAGTCGGGGGGGCCTTCAGATACGCAGTATTTT. Its protein is CASSLESGGPSDTQYF.

This clonotype was counted only a few times. V gene TRBV6-2 or TRBV6-3 combines with J gene TRBJ1-1; 7 bases agree with TRBD1. V dropped 2 bases and J dropped 9; count of bases not matched to a gene: 3. Germline CDR1 MNHEY, CDR2 SVGEGT. The CDR3 runs to 12 residues. CDR3 in DNA: TGTGCCAGCAGTTACCAGGGGGGAAAAGCTTTCTTT. Translated, it gives CASSYQGGKAFF.

The chain has TRBV20-1 and TRBJ2-3; D is tentatively TRBD1 or TRBD2 (6 bases each). Trimming left V 3 bases short and J 2 bases short, with 12 bases between. CDR1 and CDR2 from the germline V gene are DFQATT and SNEGSKA (reference sequence). The CDR3 is 14 amino acids. The CDR3, as DNA: TGCAGTGCTAGGAAAGGGGGACTCACAGATACGCAGTATTTT. Its protein is CSARKGGLTDTQYF.

This clonotype was found a few times. V gene TRBV4-2 combines with J gene TRBJ2-7; 7 bases match TRBD1. V shed 4 bases, J shed 2 bases, and the junction held 5 bases outside the gene matches. CDR1 is LGHNA, CDR2 YNFKEQ, per germline. The CDR3 sequence is 14 residues long. This CDR3 is CASSPGTATYEQYF. The CDR3 nucleotides read TGTGCCAGCAGCCCGGGGACAGCGACCTACGAGCAGTACTTC.